This T cell receptor beta chain was identified in a study of blood T cells in healthy people across ages. There are 15 residues in the CDR3. The V gene's germline CDR1 is SNHLY and CDR2 FYNNEI. V was pared by 7 bases and J by 2 bases, with 17 bases between. A second PCR of 7 to 11 cycles used a sample-barcoded 5' primer and a J-beta primer mix. MiXCR was run by TCRdb on the 5' RACE reads, yielding one entry per CDR3 protein. The sample lists under 950,000 distinct CDR3 sequences; about 24% were seen once. The chain links TRBV2 to TRBJ2-5, with D perhaps assigned TRBD1 or TRBD2 (5 bases each). The sample taken for sequencing was blood. This receptor was identified in a man aged 70-80 years in good health. The CDR3 region is CASKYGLGRQETQYF. As DNA, the CDR3 is TGTGCCAGCAAGTACGGCCTGGGACGGCAAGAGACCCAGTACTTC.